The 20 T cell receptor beta chains below come from one sample, sequenced in a study of T cell repertoires in cytomegalovirus infection. TCRdb independently ran MiXCR on the reads; one entry per CDR3 protein. In the table there are roughly 720,000 distinct CDR3 sequences, 35% of which are singletons. Sample: PBMCs. The receptors stem from a human donor in good health (CMV status not recorded). Some clones in this sample may be carry-over from other donors' samples.

This rearrangement joins TRBV12-3 or TRBV12-4 to TRBJ1-3; TRBD1 is a possible D gene (6 bases). V was pared by 5 bases and J by 4 bases, with 15 bases between. The CDR3 contains 15 residues. In DNA, the CDR3 is TGTGCCAGCAGTCGATTGGGGGGGCCGGGAAACACCATATATTTT. Amino acid sequence: CASSRLGGPGNTIYF.

The CDR3 region has the DNA TGTGCCAGTAGTGAGACAGGGAGAACTAACTATGGCTACACCTTC. Translation: CASSETGRTNYGYTF. The V call is TRBV19, the J call TRBJ1-2, with 7 bases identical to TRBD1. V dropped 5 bases and J dropped 0; count of bases not matched to a gene: 6. This CDR3 has 15 amino acids. Germline-derived CDR1 and CDR2 are LNHDA and SQIVND (reference sequence).

The rearrangement joins TRBV5-4 to TRBJ2-7; either TRBD1 or TRBD2 may supply D (5 bases each). The CDR3 is made up of 15 amino acids. The V gene's germline CDR1 is SGHNT and CDR2 YYREEE (reference sequence). Deletions cut 0 bases from V and 1 base from J, with 11 bases between. CDR3 protein: CASSLVRDGSYEQYF. In nucleotides, the CDR3 is TGTGCCAGCAGCTTGGTCCGGGACGGTTCCTACGAGCAGTACTTC.

This clonotype has only one observation. The chain has TRBV12-3 or TRBV12-4 and TRBJ2-7; D may be TRBD1 (5 bases). Trimming took 7 bases from V and 3 from J, leaving 16 bases between them. The CDR3 has 14 amino acids. The CDR3 region has the DNA TGTGCCAGCACCCACAGGAATGACGGCTACGAGCAGTACTTC. Protein product: CASTHRNDGYEQYF.

The rearrangement joins TRBV6-2 or TRBV6-3 to TRBJ2-5; the D gene is possibly TRBD2 (5 bases). Germline V gives CDR1 MNHEY, CDR2 SVGEGT. V was shortened by 0 bases and J by 4 bases, with 9 bases between the two germline ends. The CDR3 totals 14 residues. The CDR3 DNA reads TGTGCCAGCAGTTACTCTGAGGGCGGAGAGACCCAGTACTTC. Encoded protein: CASSYSEGGETQYF.

V gene TRBV27 combines with J gene TRBJ2-5; D uncertain. The germline V gene has CDR1 MNHEY and CDR2 SMNVEV (reference sequence). Trimming cost V 5 bases and J 7 bases, with 20 bases left between them. The CDR3 has 15 amino acids. The CDR3 here is CASSPRPGFSVTQYF. CDR3 sequence (DNA): TGTGCCAGCAGTCCACGGCCAGGATTCTCGGTGACCCAGTACTTC.

This clonotype was counted many times. V usage is TRBV7-2 and J usage is TRBJ1-5; the D is unclear. In germline, CDR1 is SGHTA, CDR2 FQGNSA. The CDR3 sequence is 13 residues long. The germline V and J ends were trimmed by 5 bases and 3 bases, with 8 bases remaining between them. The DNA for the CDR3 is TGTGCCAGCAGCGGGCAGATCAATCAGCCCCAGCATTTT. It encodes CASSGQINQPQHF.

V usage is TRBV27 and J usage is TRBJ2-3; D is unresolved. V lost 10 bases and J 0 bases, leaving 20 bases between the germline ends. CDR1 is MNHEY, CDR2 SMNVEV, per germline (reference sequence). CDR3 length: 16 amino acids. CDR3 sequence: CATQTGAAYSTDTQYF. CDR3 DNA sequence: TGTGCCACCCAAACGGGCGCAGCCTATAGCACAGATACGCAGTATTTT.

The V gene is TRBV12-3 or TRBV12-4, the J gene TRBJ2-4; D is perhaps TRBD2 (6 bases). Trimming left V 3 bases short and J 11 bases short, with 14 bases between. This CDR3 has 13 amino acids. The CDR3 coding sequence is TGTGCCAGCAGTTTGGAAACGGGAGCGGTTCAGTACTTC. Its protein product is CASSLETGAVQYF.

This clonotype came up many times. V usage is TRBV6-6 and J usage is TRBJ1-1; no reliable D call. The CDR3 is 14 amino acids. The V gene lost 5 bases and the J gene lost 1 base, with 11 bases spanning the gap. CDR1 and CDR2 from the germline V gene are MNHNY and SVGAGI (reference sequence). The CDR3 here is CASSQITGNTEAFF. CDR3 nucleotide sequence: TGTGCCAGCAGTCAGATTACCGGGAACACTGAAGCTTTCTTT.

To note about this clonotype: A junction boundary mismatches the germline segment, possibly from a read error. J is TRBJ2-7 and V is TRBV6-2 or TRBV6-3; no clear D. Germline V gene data show CDR1 as MNHEY and CDR2 as SVGEGT. This CDR3 has 17 amino acids. The CDR3 here is CVSSYSRSHGVYYEQYF. For the CDR3, the DNA is TGTGTCAGCAGTTACTCGAGAAGCCACGGAGTTTACTACGAGCAGTACTTC.

This chain links TRBV5-1 with TRBJ1-2, with unresolved D. V gave up 4 bases and J gave up 4 bases, with 14 bases separating them. CDR1 is SGHRS, CDR2 YFSETQ, per germline. This CDR3 has 14 residues. The CDR3 DNA is TGCGCCAGCAGCCCCGAGGGATTTGGCTATGGCTACACCTTC. Translating gives CASSPEGFGYGYTF.

This clonotype has a handful of counts. The V gene is TRBV28, the J gene TRBJ1-5; D call uncertain. The length of the CDR3 is 14 residues. Deletions cut 3 bases from V and 6 bases from J, with 12 bases between. CDR1 and CDR2 (germline): MDHEN, SYDVKM. The CDR3 nucleotides are TGTGCCAGCAGTTTGGGAGGGAGCGGTCAGCCCCAGCATTTT. This encodes CASSLGGSGQPQHF.

The table lists this clonotype with a few counts. This chain joins TRBV20-1 and TRBJ1-5; D not resolved. Germline CDR1 is DFQATT and CDR2 is SNEGSKA (reference sequence). V lost 8 bases to trimming and J lost 0 bases, with 8 bases between them. This CDR3 comprises 12 residues. The CDR3 DNA is TGCAGTACAGCTACTAGCAATCAGCCCCAGCATTTT. Translation: CSTATSNQPQHF.

This clonotype turned up a few times. This chain joins TRBV19 and TRBJ1-5; D is ambiguous. Germline V CDR1 and CDR2: LNHDA, SQIVND (reference sequence). This CDR3 region has 15 residues. The V gene lost 1 base and the J gene lost 7 bases, with 14 bases spanning the gap. CDR3: CASSIGEGGRQPQHF. The CDR3 bases are TGTGCCAGTAGTATAGGGGAAGGAGGGCGACAGCCCCAGCATTTT.

This clonotype was found a few times. The rearrangement joins TRBV7-8 to TRBJ1-6; a weak D match, TRBD1 (6 bases). Per the germline V gene, CDR1 is SGHVS and CDR2 is FQNEAQ. V lost 5 bases, J lost 3 bases, and 26 bases lay in between. The CDR3 sequence is 20 residues long. As DNA, the CDR3 is TGTGCCAGCAGCCCGGGTGGGGGCAGACGGGCCGTTAGCTATAATTCACCCCTCCACTTT. Amino acids: CASSPGGGRRAVSYNSPLHF.

This clonotype was picked up many times. Mismatch with germline at one junction end may stem from a read error. The chain combines TRBV12-3 or TRBV12-4 with TRBJ1-3, with TRBD1 matching 7 bases. The CDR3 has 15 residues. The CDR3 here is CASRLDRVSGNTIYF. The CDR3 coding sequence is TGTGCCAGCAGATTAGACAGGGTCTCTGGAAACACCATATATTTT.

This clonotype was recorded many times. The genes are TRBV24-1 and TRBJ2-7; D possibly matches TRBD1 or TRBD2 (5 bases each). The CDR3 spans 13 residues. Germline values: CDR1 KGHDR, CDR2 SFDVKD. V dropped 10 bases and J dropped 3 bases, with 15 bases sitting between them. The CDR3 spells CATATADVYEQYF. For the CDR3, the DNA is TGTGCCACTGCGACAGCGGACGTCTACGAGCAGTACTTC.

J is TRBJ1-5 and V is TRBV12-3 or TRBV12-4; D is unclear. The CDR3 is made up of 15 amino acids. The V end was cut by 3 bases, the J end by 3 bases, with 12 bases between. In DNA form, the CDR3 reads TGTGCCAGCAGTTTGGATCTCCAAGTCAATCAGCCCCAGCATTTT. Its translation: CASSLDLQVNQPQHF.

The genes are TRBV3-1 and TRBJ2-5; D is uncertain. Germline assignment: CDR1 LGHDT and CDR2 YNNKEL (reference sequence). Trimming took off 0 bases at V and 2 bases at J, with 10 bases between the two ends. The CDR3 loop spans 15 amino acids. For the CDR3, the DNA is TGTGCCAGCAGCCAAGATAGGGCACCTCAAGAGACCCAGTACTTC. Translation: CASSQDRAPQETQYF.